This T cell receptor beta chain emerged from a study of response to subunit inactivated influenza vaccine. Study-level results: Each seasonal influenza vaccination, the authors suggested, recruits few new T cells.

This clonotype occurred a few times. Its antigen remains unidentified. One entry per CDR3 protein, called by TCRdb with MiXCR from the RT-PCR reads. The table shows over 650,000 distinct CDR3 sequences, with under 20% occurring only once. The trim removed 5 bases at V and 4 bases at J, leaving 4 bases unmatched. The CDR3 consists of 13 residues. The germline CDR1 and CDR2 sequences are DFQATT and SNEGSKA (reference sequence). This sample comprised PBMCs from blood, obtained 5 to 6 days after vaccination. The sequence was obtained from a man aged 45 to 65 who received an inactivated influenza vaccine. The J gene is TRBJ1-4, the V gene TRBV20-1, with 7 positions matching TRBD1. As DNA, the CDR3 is TGCAGTGCTGGGGGACAGATTAATGAAAAACTGTTTTTT. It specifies CSAGGQINEKLFF.